This passage covers 18 T cell receptor beta chains from one sample sequenced in a study of human T cells and chemical hapten exposure (dated by TCRdb to the early 2020s). This specimen's time point label, interpreted: pre-sensitization, week 0. The treatment or condition label corresponds to: therapeutic diphenylcyclopropenone sensitization with weekly scalp DPC. Library prep was done by RACE. Sequencing instrument: NextSeq 500. TCRdb reprocessing: public reads trimmed at Q25 with fastp, clones called with MiXCR, in-frame beta chains kept. Every distinct CDR3 protein forms one entry, paired with its most common genes and DNA. This sample has 85,000 to 90,000 distinct CDR3 sequences in its table, and around 10% of those were observed once. Around 4% of the sample lies in the top ten. The sample consisted of whole blood, taken in connection with sensitization to the hapten diphenylcyclopropenone (DPC). Every receptor here comes from a woman in her forties with alopecia areata. Some clones in this sample may be carry-over from other donors' samples.

This clonotype was picked up many times. The DNA for the CDR3 is TGTGCCACCAGTAGGATCCGGGATTCACCCCTCCACTTT. Amino acid sequence: CATSRIRDSPLHF. The chain joins TRBV15 to TRBJ1-6; D gene unclear. CDR3 length: 13 residues. V was cut by 6 bases and J by 8 bases, with 11 bases left in between. Germline-derived CDR1 and CDR2 are LNHNV and YYDKDF (reference sequence).

Ten or more counts support this clonotype. V gene TRBV6-2 or TRBV6-3 combines with J gene TRBJ2-7, with TRBD1 as a possible D gene (6 bases). CDR1 MNHEY and CDR2 SVGEGT come from the germline V gene. Trimming stripped 4 bases from V and 4 bases from J, with 20 bases between. The CDR3 contains 16 residues. This chain's CDR3 is CASSSGVHRAGYEQYF. The DNA for the CDR3 is TGTGCCAGCAGTTCAGGGGTCCACAGGGCTGGATACGAGCAGTACTTC.

This clonotype was counted many times. The chain's CDR3 is CASTNREEGTQYF. CDR3 DNA sequence: TGTGCCAGCACCAACAGGGAGGAGGGGACCCAGTACTTC. The rearrangement joins TRBV12-3 or TRBV12-4 to TRBJ2-5; D could derive from TRBD1 or TRBD2 (6 bases each). The CDR3 extends over 13 amino acids. Trimming stripped 7 bases from V and 7 bases from J, with 16 bases between.

The table lists this clonotype with many counts. V is TRBV20-1 and J is TRBJ1-5; D call uncertain. This CDR3 comprises 13 residues. The ends were cut back, 1 base at V and 5 bases at J, with 9 bases in the middle. Germline V gene sequence: CDR1 DFQATT, CDR2 SNEGSKA (reference sequence). CDR3 bases: TGCAGTGCTAGAGCAGTCGGGGATCAGCCCCAGCATTTT. It translates to CSARAVGDQPQHF.

This clonotype was seen more than once but under ten times. The gene calls are TRBV6-2 or TRBV6-3 and TRBJ2-5; 9 nucleotides align to TRBD2. With V trimmed by 5 bases and J by 4 bases, 11 bases remained unmatched. The CDR3 loop spans 16 amino acids. Germline V gene sequence: CDR1 MNHEY, CDR2 SVGEGT. The CDR3 protein is CASSLAGGTPPETQYF. The CDR3 DNA reads as TGTGCCAGCAGTCTTGCGGGGGGGACCCCTCCAGAGACCCAGTACTTC.

The chain couples TRBV3-1 to TRBJ2-1, with D tentatively TRBD2 (5 bases). CDR1 LGHDT and CDR2 YNNKEL come from the germline V gene (reference sequence). This CDR3 is 16 amino acids long. The V gene lost 1 base and the J gene lost 4 bases, with 14 bases spanning the gap. The CDR3 is CASSQGRLARYNEQFF. For the CDR3, the DNA is TGTGCCAGCAGCCAAGGTAGGCTAGCTCGGTACAATGAGCAGTTCTTC.

The V gene is TRBV29-1, the J gene TRBJ2-5; 7 nucleotides align to TRBD1. The CDR3 is 15 residues long. Germline V CDR1 and CDR2: SQVTM, ANQGSEA. V shed 5 bases and J 7 bases; nucleotides not matched to a gene: 16. CDR3 region: CSVPPRSGQRPTQYF. The CDR3 region has the DNA TGCAGCGTTCCTCCGAGGTCGGGACAGCGGCCGACCCAGTACTTC.

This clonotype has at least ten counts. The chain has TRBV4-1 and TRBJ1-2; 7 bases are a match to TRBD1. The CDR3 length is 14 residues. The junction had 6 bases not matched to a gene; V was cut back by 3 bases and J by 5 bases. Germline loops: CDR1 MGHRA, CDR2 YSYEKL. As DNA, the CDR3 is TGCGCCAGCAGCCATCCTGGACAGGCATATGGCTACACCTTC. Amino acids: CASSHPGQAYGYTF.

The J gene is TRBJ2-1, the V gene TRBV5-4; 8 nucleotides agree with TRBD2. J was trimmed by 4 bases and V by 0 bases; bases with no gene match: 9. This CDR3 comprises 17 residues. The germline V gene has CDR1 SGHNT and CDR2 YYREEE (reference sequence). CDR3 in amino acids: CASSLAPPGGPYNEQFF. CDR3 nucleotide sequence: TGTGCCAGCAGCTTGGCCCCGCCGGGGGGGCCATACAATGAGCAGTTCTTC.

In its sample, this clonotype was seen many times. The rearrangement links TRBV4-3 to TRBJ2-1; TRBD2 aligns across 10 bases. The CDR3 contains 18 residues. With V trimmed by 4 bases and J by 2 bases, 11 bases remained unmatched. The V gene's germline CDR1 is LGHNA and CDR2 YSLEER. The CDR3 DNA sequence: TGCGCCAGCAGCCGCACACTTGAAACTAGCGGGGCCTACAATGAGCAGTTCTTC. Protein: CASSRTLETSGAYNEQFF.

This clonotype was seen at least ten times. This chain links TRBV7-2 with TRBJ2-3; D remains ambiguous. CDR1 is SGHTA, CDR2 FQGNSA, per germline. The CDR3 totals 13 residues. Trimming took 5 bases from V and 6 from J, leaving 12 bases between them. Written as DNA, the CDR3 is TGTGCCAGCAGCCCCCGGCCCCAGGATACGCAGTATTTT. This codes for CASSPRPQDTQYF.

This clonotype occurred many times. The chain recombines TRBV29-1 with TRBJ1-4; D gene ambiguous. V was cut by 2 bases and J by 8 bases, with 12 bases left in between. The germline V gene has CDR1 SQVTM and CDR2 ANQGSEA. The CDR3 runs 13 residues. CDR3 sequence: CSVEISAGEKLFF. CDR3 in DNA: TGCAGCGTTGAAATCTCGGCCGGCGAAAAACTGTTTTTT.

This clonotype has at least ten counts. V and J are TRBV19 and TRBJ2-2; perhaps D is TRBD1 or TRBD2 (6 bases each). CDR1 is LNHDA and CDR2 is SQIVND in the germline V gene (reference sequence). The CDR3 loop spans 15 amino acids. V lost 7 bases, J lost 4 bases, and 16 bases lay in between. The CDR3 DNA sequence: TGTGCCAGTACATCGGGGGACATCTTCACCGGGGAGCTGTTTTTT. It is translated as CASTSGDIFTGELFF.

This clonotype was detected a few times. The gene calls are TRBV7-3 and TRBJ1-1; D call uncertain. This CDR3 is 13 amino acids long. The germline gives CDR1 SGHTA, CDR2 FQGTGA. The V and J ends lost 5 bases and 0 bases respectively, with 7 bases between them. CDR3 in amino acids: CASSPHLNTEAFF. CDR3 sequence (DNA): TGTGCCAGCAGCCCCCACCTGAACACTGAAGCTTTCTTT. Combining the CDR3 with reference TRBV7-3 and TRBJ1-1 gives the whole variable domain GAGVSQTPSNKVTEKGKYVELRCDPISGHTALYWYRQSLGQGPEFLIYFQGTGAADDSGLPNDRFFAVRPEGSVSTLKIQRTERGDSAVYLCASSPHLNTEAFFGQGTRLTVV.

The chain carries TRBV5-4 and TRBJ2-7, with TRBD2 matching over 12 bases. Germline V gene lookup returns CDR1 SGHNT and CDR2 YYREEE (reference sequence). CDR3 length equals 15 residues. With 4 bases clipped from V and 6 bases from J, the junction kept 8 bases outside the gene matches. The CDR3 sequence is CASSRTSGERFEQYF. The CDR3 nucleotides are TGTGCCAGCAGCCGGACTAGCGGGGAAAGGTTCGAGCAGTACTTC.

This clonotype has ten or more counts. The chain links TRBV5-1 to TRBJ2-1, with D tentatively TRBD1 (6 bases). Germline V lookup: CDR1 SGHRS, CDR2 YFSETQ. V was trimmed by 3 bases and J by 3 bases, leaving 10 bases between them. This CDR3 contains 14 residues. This CDR3 reads CASSSRDIYNEQFF. The CDR3 DNA follows: TGCGCCAGCAGCTCCCGGGACATCTACAATGAGCAGTTCTTC. Drawing the rest from reference TRBV5-1 and TRBJ2-1, the complete variable domain is KAGVTQTPRYLIKTRGQQVTLSCSPISGHRSVSWYQQTPGQGLQFLFEYFSETQRNKGNFPGRFSGRQFSNSRSEMNVSTLELGDSALYLCASSSRDIYNEQFFGPGTRLTVL.

This clonotype showed up just a few times. The chain is built from TRBV30 and TRBJ2-3, with TRBD2 identical over 10 bases. The V gene end was trimmed by 5 bases and the J gene end by 4 bases; junction bases not matched to a gene: 3. CDR3 length: 13 residues. Germline assignment: CDR1 GTSNPN and CDR2 SVGIG (reference sequence). This chain's CDR3 is CAWAGTSADTQYF. CDR3 nucleotide sequence: TGTGCCTGGGCCGGGACTAGCGCAGATACGCAGTATTTT.

This chain joins TRBV6-6 and TRBJ2-3; D tentatively reads TRBD1 or TRBD2 (5 bases each). V was clipped by 4 bases and J by 1 base, with 15 bases between them. The CDR3 totals 16 residues. Germline CDR1 MNHNY, CDR2 SVGAGI (reference sequence). CDR3 bases: TGTGCCAGCAGTTCATCCCGGGACGGAGGCACAGATACGCAGTATTTT. It yields the protein CASSSSRDGGTDTQYF.